The source of this T cell receptor beta chain is a study of blood T cell repertoires in COVID-19. About the research overall: Researchers got acute and convalescent COVID-19 samples from the United States, Italy and Spain. PBMCs, B-cell-depleted T cells, or T cells were the source of the cDNA or gDNA that made up the material.

In the original workflow: Estimation of nucleated cell counts was performed using reference gene primer amplification. The repertoire was sequenced with immunoSEQ multiplex PCR; TCRdb's copy has only in-frame clones and lacks some. That table supplies the V and J calls and clone size; D and trimming were determined from the DNA. The table lists 80,000 to 130,000 clones, around 90% of them singletons, with roughly 6% in the top ten. The V end lost 4 bases, the J end lost 4 bases, and 16 bases lay between the germline ends. The CDR3 extends over 16 amino acids. Germline V gene lookup returns CDR1 LGHDT and CDR2 YNNKEL (reference sequence).

The sequence was collected from a woman in her fifties or sixties with acute or convalescent COVID-19. The chain couples TRBV3-1 (or the pseudogene TRBV3-2) to TRBJ2-2; the D gene is possibly TRBD1 (6 bases). Sequencing was performed on peripheral blood. The CDR3 DNA sequence: TGTGCCAGCAGCCCCGAGGGGGTAAGCGGCACCGGGGAGCTGTTTTTT. This encodes CASSPEGVSGTGELFF.